The 12 T cell receptor beta chains reported below all come from one sample, sequenced in a study of T cell changes during pregnancy in multiple sclerosis. Using immunoSEQ multiplex PCR, the repertoire was profiled, and TCRdb retains in-frame clones only, with some absent. The sample includes 35,000 or so clones, 93% seen only once; the top ten take just over 0.4%. Sequenced here: CD4+ T cells from peripheral blood mononuclear cells, sampled in the first trimester of pregnancy. The receptors originated from a female donor with multiple sclerosis, enrolled in a pregnancy study.

The gene calls are TRBV7-9 and TRBJ1-1; 9 bases are shared with TRBD1. This CDR3 comprises 17 residues. From germline, CDR1 is SEHNR and CDR2 FQNEAQ (reference sequence). Unmatched junction bases numbered 8, after V lost 3 bases and J lost 0 bases. The CDR3 protein is CASSFIPGQGMNTEAFF. The CDR3 DNA is TGTGCCAGCAGCTTCATCCCGGGACAGGGAATGAACACTGAAGCTTTCTTT.

This clone appeared a single time. This chain's CDR3 is CASSLGSGAQSDTQYF. The CDR3 bases are TGTGCCAGCAGCTTAGGTAGCGGGGCGCAGTCAGATACGCAGTATTTT. The chain links TRBV7-6 to TRBJ2-3, with 8 bases fitting TRBD2. The CDR3 is 16 amino acids. The germline CDR1 and CDR2 sequences are SGHVS and FNYEAQ. The junction had 7 bases not matched to a gene; V was cut back by 1 base and J by 4 bases.

This CDR3 is CASSPSLAYGYTF. DNA of the CDR3: TGTGCCAGCAGCCCTTCTTTGGCCTATGGCTACACCTTC. This rearrangement joins TRBV2 to TRBJ1-2; D is unresolved. In germline, CDR1 is SNHLY, CDR2 FYNNEI. This CDR3 comprises 13 residues. The V end lost 6 bases, the J end lost 4 bases, and 12 bases lay between the germline ends.

The chain employs TRBV28 and TRBJ2-1; 8 nucleotides align to TRBD2. The V gene's germline CDR1 is MDHEN and CDR2 SYDVKM. The CDR3 totals 16 residues. V lost 5 bases to trimming and J lost 6 bases; unmatched junction nucleotides: 12. The CDR3, as DNA: TGTGCCAGCAGTAAGCCCGGGACTAGTTTGATCAATGAGCAGTTCTTC. Residues: CASSKPGTSLINEQFF.

The chain couples TRBV4-2 to TRBJ2-2; no clear D. The CDR3 consists of 15 residues. Germline V gives CDR1 LGHNA, CDR2 YNFKEQ. Trimming removed 0 bases at V and 6 bases at J, with 11 bases between. This CDR3 reads CASSQEQNQAGELFF. The CDR3 nucleotides are TGTGCCAGCAGCCAAGAACAGAACCAAGCCGGGGAGCTGTTTTTT.

The chain combines TRBV18 with TRBJ2-2; 7 positions agree with TRBD1. V shed 5 bases and J 1 base; nucleotides not matched to a gene: 4. The CDR3 runs 15 residues. CDR1 and CDR2 from the germline V gene are KGHSH and LQKENI. CDR3: CASSLSGGNTGELFF. The CDR3 DNA follows: TGTGCCAGCTCATTATCAGGGGGGAACACCGGGGAGCTGTTTTTT.

The table lists this clone with a count of one. The rearrangement links TRBV19 to TRBJ2-1, with 14 bases fitting TRBD2. V lost 6 bases to trimming and J lost 3 bases; unmatched junction nucleotides: 1. CDR3 size: 15 residues. From germline, CDR1 is LNHDA and CDR2 SQIVND (reference sequence). CDR3 in DNA: TGTGCCAGTAGGACTAGCGGGAGGGACTACAATGAGCAGTTCTTC. It codes for CASRTSGRDYNEQFF. The variable domain in full, with the rest retrieved from reference TRBV19 and TRBJ2-1, is DGGITQSPKYLFRKEGQNVTLSCEQNLNHDAMYWYRQDPGQGLRLIYYSQIVNDFQKGDIAEGYSVSREKKESFPLTVTSAQKNPTAFYLCASRTSGRDYNEQFFGPGTRLTVL.

The chain has TRBV9 and TRBJ2-5; D uncertain. CDR1 is SGDLS and CDR2 is YYNGEE in the germline V gene. Deletions cut 6 bases from V and 7 bases from J, with 10 bases between. CDR3 size: 11 residues. The CDR3: CASTPGPTQYF. CDR3 coding DNA: TGTGCCAGCACCCCTGGCCCGACCCAGTACTTC.

CDR3 coding DNA: TGCGCCAGCAGCTTGGCCGGAGGGAGGAGCACTGAAGCTTTCTTT. It yields the protein CASSLAGGRSTEAFF. The chain recombines TRBV5-1 with TRBJ1-1; D remains ambiguous. CDR1 and CDR2 from the germline V gene are SGHRS and YFSETQ. Trimming pared 0 bases from V and 4 bases from J, leaving 13 bases between. CDR3 size: 15 residues.

The chain joins TRBV11-1 to TRBJ1-1; perhaps TRBD1 as D (6 bases). Trimming took off 3 bases at V and 1 base at J, with 9 bases between the two ends. Germline lookup yields CDR1 SGHAT and CDR2 FQDESV (reference sequence). CDR3 length: 14 residues. In nucleotides, the CDR3 is TGTGCCAGCAGCTTCCAGGGGAAGAACACTGAAGCTTTCTTT. Translating it yields CASSFQGKNTEAFF.

The rearrangement joins TRBV5-1 to TRBJ1-1, with TRBD1 as a possible D gene (6 bases). V was trimmed by 3 bases and J by 5 bases, leaving 14 bases between them. Germline CDR1 and CDR2: SGHRS and YFSETQ. The CDR3 is 14 amino acids. CDR3 protein: CASSWDTPRTEAFF. CDR3 nucleotides: TGCGCCAGCAGCTGGGACACACCGAGGACTGAAGCTTTCTTT.

The rearrangement links TRBV28 to TRBJ1-1; TRBD1 agrees at 7 bases. The J segment lost 0 bases and the V segment lost 4 bases, leaving 20 bases of the junction unmatched. Germline lookup yields CDR1 MDHEN and CDR2 SYDVKM. This CDR3 contains 20 residues. The CDR3 loop is CASSSYQFFGQVKMNTEAFF. CDR3 sequence (DNA): TGTGCCAGCAGTTCTTACCAGTTCTTTGGACAGGTGAAAATGAACACTGAAGCTTTCTTT.